This TCR beta chain is drawn from a study of response to subunit inactivated influenza vaccine. There are a few counts of this clonotype. The antigen remains unidentified. Germline-derived CDR1 and CDR2 are SEHNR and FQNEAQ (reference sequence). The V gene lost 1 base and the J gene lost 7 bases, with 14 bases spanning the gap. The CDR3 consists of 14 residues. Study-wide findings and caveats: A suggestion made by the authors is that each seasonal influenza vaccination recruits few new T cells.

TCRdb itself ran the RT-PCR reads through MiXCR, one entry per CDR3 protein. The table records hundreds of thousands of distinct CDR3 sequences, approximately 14% of them present only once. V and J are TRBV7-9 and TRBJ2-7; D might be TRBD2 (6 bases). The source of this sequence is a man aged 50 or older who received an inactivated influenza vaccine. Sequencing used PBMCs from blood, obtained roughly 12 days after vaccination. The CDR3 here is CASSLDGLGGEQYF. CDR3 in DNA: TGTGCCAGCAGCTTAGACGGCTTGGGGGGAGAGCAGTACTTC. Full variable domain (remainder filled in from reference TRBV7-9 and TRBJ2-7): DTGVSQNPRHKITKRGQNVTFRCDPISEHNRLYWYRQTLGQGPEFLTYFQNEAQLEKSRLLSDRFSAERPKGSFSTLEIQRTEQGDSAMYLCASSLDGLGGEQYFGPGTRLTVT.